This TCR beta chain was sequenced for a study of CD8 T cells in Susac syndrome. RNA in amounts of about 0.5 to 1 ug was reverse transcribed with random hexamers. TCRdb passed the immunoSEQ multiplex PCR reads through MiXCR, listing each CDR3 protein once. The profile covers approximately 190,000 distinct CDR3 sequences, with 91% appearing a single time and around 0.079% taken by the ten largest. The CDR3 is 16 amino acids. After removal of 6 bases from V and 4 bases from J, the junction contained 12 bases not matched to a gene. The germline gives CDR1 MNHNS, CDR2 SASEGT. This rearrangement joins TRBV6-1 to TRBJ2-5; 9 nucleotides agree with TRBD2. This clonotype was obtained from a human donor with Susac syndrome. Sequencing was done on a sample of CD4+ T cells from PBMCs. Written as DNA, the CDR3 is TGTGCCAGCAGAGAGAATCCCGCGGGGGGGGTAGAGACCCAGTACTTC. Amino acids: CASRENPAGGVETQYF.